A selection of T cell receptor beta chains follows, all from one sample in a study of STAT5B mutations in CD4+ large granular lymphocyte leukemia. TCRdb's table, derived via immunoSEQ multiplex PCR, lists solely in-frame clones and lacks some. The table lists over 25,000 clones, 74% of them singletons. The material sequenced was CD4+ T cells from blood buffy coats. These receptors were collected from a human donor in good health. The CDR3 runs from the conserved cysteine through the conserved F or W. Fields, in order: J gene, clone size, V gene, D gene, CDR3 DNA, CDR3 protein. A D gene is named only where the DNA matches it firmly. Size values are once, few and many counts, or a class for expanded clones, and some rows have none.

>TRBJ2-7|NA|TRBV5-4|NA
TGTGCCAGCAGCTTGGTCCCAGGGAGAGAGCAGTACTTC
CASSLVPGREQYF
>TRBJ1-2|NA|TRBV6-1|TRBD1
TGTGCCAGCAGGAGCGACAGGGGTCGTGGCTACACCTTC
CASRSDRGRGYTF
>TRBJ1-4|once|TRBV4-2|TRBD1
TGTGCCAGCAGCCCCTACAGGGGGGACACTAATGAAAAACTGTTTTTT
CASSPYRGDTNEKLFF
>TRBJ1-3|NA|TRBV5-1|TRBD1
TGCGCCAGCAGCTTGGTGGGACAGGGCTCTGGAAACACCATATATTTT
CASSLVGQGSGNTIYF
>TRBJ1-6|NA|TRBV19|NA
TGTGCCAGTAGTACCCGTGGAGGGGGGACCGCTAATAATTCACCCCTCCACTTT
CASSTRGGGTANNSPLHF
>TRBJ1-1|NA|TRBV4-2|NA
TGTGCCAGCAGTCCAAGATCAGTTCGGGGGAACACTGAAGCTTTCTTT
CASSPRSVRGNTEAFF
>TRBJ2-3|NA|TRBV9|TRBD1
TGTGCCAGCAGCGTAGAGGGGGCGCTTTTAACAGATACGCAGTATTTT
CASSVEGALLTDTQYF
>TRBJ2-7|NA|TRBV21-1|NA
TGTGCCAGAGGGGGTTGCGGGGGCGCCTGGGGCGAGCAGTACTTC
CARGGCGGAWGEQYF
>TRBJ2-2|NA|TRBV7-2|NA
TGTGCCAGCAGCTCGACAGGATCGCCAGACACCGGGGAGCTGTTTTTT
CASSSTGSPDTGELFF
>TRBJ1-1|NA|TRBV7-9|NA
TGTGCCAGCAGCCCTAATCTGGTGAACACTGAAGCTTTCTTT
CASSPNLVNTEAFF
>TRBJ1-6|few|TRBV5-4|NA
TGTGCCAGCAGCTTGGGCCTCCCCCAATACAATTCACCCCTCCACTTT
CASSLGLPQYNSPLHF
>TRBJ2-7|NA|TRBV18|NA
TGTGCCAGCTCCCCCGGGCTAGTTAGCTACGAGCAGTACTTC
CASSPGLVSYEQYF
>TRBJ1-1|NA|TRBV5-1|TRBD1
TGCGCCAGCAGCTTGGTAGGGGGCGCGACTGAAGCTTTCTTT
CASSLVGGATEAFF
>TRBJ2-7|NA|TRBV19|NA
TGTGCCAGTAGTATAGGGGGAGCTAACGAGCAGTACTTC
CASSIGGANEQYF
>TRBJ2-3|NA|TRBV29-1|NA
TGCAGCGTTGTGGAGGGAGGCACAGATACGCAGTATTTT
CSVVEGGTDTQYF
>TRBJ1-1|few|TRBV30|TRBD1
TGTGCCTGGAGTTTGGGACAGATCTCGAACACTGAAGCTTTCTTT
CAWSLGQISNTEAFF
>TRBJ1-4|NA|TRBV15|NA
TGTGCCACCAGCAGAACAACTGCGGGGGAAAAACTGTTTTTT
CATSRTTAGEKLFF
>TRBJ2-5|NA|TRBV7-2|NA
TGTGCCAGCAGCTTAACATCAATTCAAAAGTACTTC
CASSLTSIQKYF
>TRBJ1-1|medium-sized|TRBV18|NA
TGTGCCAGCTCACCAGGACGGCTTGAAGCTTTCTTT
CASSPGRLEAFF
>TRBJ2-6|NA|TRBV19|NA
TGTGCCAGTAGTTCTCAGGCCCCCACGGACGGGGCCAACGTCCTGACTTTC
CASSSQAPTDGANVLTF
>TRBJ1-5|few|TRBV5-6|NA
TGTGCCAGCAGCCGACGATTGGGGGGAGGCAATCAGCCCCAGCATTTT
CASSRRLGGGNQPQHF
>TRBJ1-2|NA|TRBV6-6|NA
TGTGCCAGCAGTTATCCAGGGAGGGGGTCTGATGGCTACACCTTC
CASSYPGRGSDGYTF
>TRBJ1-2|once|TRBV25-1|NA
TGTGCCAGCAGCGTCACCTCCTATGGCTACACCTTC
CASSVTSYGYTF
>TRBJ2-1|once|TRBV7-7|NA
TGTGCCAGCAGCTTAGCTCTAAGGAGTGAGCAGTTCTTC
CASSLALRSEQFF
>TRBJ2-5|NA|TRBV28|NA
TGTGCCAGCAGCACCCCCCGAGCTGCTCAAGAGACCCAGTACTTC
CASSTPRAAQETQYF
>TRBJ2-4|NA|TRBV11-3|TRBD2
TGTGCCAGCAGCTTTCGTGGGGGGGGTGCCAAAAACATTCAGTACTTC
CASSFRGGGAKNIQYF
>TRBJ2-7|NA|TRBV2|TRBD1
TGTGCCAGCCTGGGTAGGGGGACAGGGGGGATCGAGCAGTACTTC
CASLGRGTGGIEQYF
>TRBJ1-5|few|TRBV30|NA
TGTGCCTGGACCTTGGAGGGAAGTCAGCCCCAGCATTTT
CAWTLEGSQPQHF
>TRBJ2-7|NA|TRBV30|NA
TGTGCCTGGAGTATCCGACAGGACTACGAGCAGTACTTC
CAWSIRQDYEQYF
>TRBJ1-1|NA|TRBV27|NA
TGTGCCAGCCGGGACGTATACACTGAAGCTTTCTTT
CASRDVYTEAFF
>TRBJ2-5|NA|TRBV4-2|NA
TGTGCCAGCAGCCCCTTGGTTTCTCAAGAGACCCAGTACTTC
CASSPLVSQETQYF
>TRBJ1-1|NA|TRBV11-2|NA
TGTGCCAGCAGCCGCGAAAGGGCCGGGAATGCCGAAGCTTTCTTT
CASSRERAGNAEAFF
>TRBJ2-1|NA|TRBV5-4|NA
TGTGCCAGCAGCTTGGATAGCCCGGCCTACAATGAGCAGTTCTTC
CASSLDSPAYNEQFF
>TRBJ2-7|NA|TRBV7-2|NA
TGTGCCAGCAGCTTAGGCCCAGGGAGGCTCTCCTACGAGCAGTACTTC
CASSLGPGRLSYEQYF
>TRBJ2-1|NA|TRBV6-6|NA
TGTGCCAGCAGTTACCGAACAGGGTACAATGAGCAGTTCTTC
CASSYRTGYNEQFF
>TRBJ2-5|NA|TRBV4-2|TRBD2
TGTGCCAGCAGCCAAGATCCTTGGTCTAGCGGGAGCCAACTCCTCGGAGAGACCCAGTACTTC
CASSQDPWSSGSQLLGETQYF
>TRBJ1-4|NA|TRBV5-6|NA
TGTGCCAGCAGCTTGGACCAACAGGGAGGATGGGCAACTAATGAAAAACTGTTTTTT
CASSLDQQGGWATNEKLFF
>TRBJ2-2|NA|TRBV25-1|NA
TGTGCCAGCAGGGACCGACTCAGGGAGCTGTTTTTT
CASRDRLRELFF
>TRBJ2-7|NA|TRBV19|TRBD2
TGTGCCAGTAGTAGTTTAGCGGGAGTCGAGTACGAGCAGTACTTC
CASSSLAGVEYEQYF
>TRBJ2-7|NA|TRBV19|NA
TGTGCCAGTAGTATCGGTGATAGCTACGAGCAGTACTTC
CASSIGDSYEQYF
>TRBJ2-2|NA|TRBV18|TRBD1
TGTGCCAGCTCACCACCGGGACAGGCCACCGGGGAGCTGTTTTTT
CASSPPGQATGELFF
>TRBJ1-2|NA|TRBV6-5|NA
TGTGCCAGCAGTCCAGGTGCGACTGGCTACACCTTC
CASSPGATGYTF
>TRBJ1-1|few|TRBV6-5|NA
TGTGCCAGCAGTTACGGGGTGAGGCAGGGGAACACTGAAGCTTTCTTT
CASSYGVRQGNTEAFF
>TRBJ2-2|NA|TRBV5-1|NA
TGCGCCAGCAGCTCGGGGGTCGATGGGACCGGGGAGCTGTTTTTT
CASSSGVDGTGELFF
>TRBJ2-2|NA|TRBV7-8|TRBD2
TGTGCCAGCAGCCCCCGACTAGCGGGGGATATCGGGACCGGGGAGCTGTTTTTT
CASSPRLAGDIGTGELFF
>TRBJ1-2|NA|TRBV16|TRBD1
TGTGCCAGCAGCCCCGCGGACAGGGGGCTTGGCTATGGCTACACCTTC
CASSPADRGLGYGYTF
>TRBJ2-1|NA|TRBV7-8|NA
TGTGCCAGCAGCTTAGCGGGAGACTACAATGAGCAGTTCTTC
CASSLAGDYNEQFF
>TRBJ2-2|NA|TRBV10-3|TRBD2
TGTGCCACCGGACTAGGAGGGGACGGGGAGCTGTTTTTT
CATGLGGDGELFF